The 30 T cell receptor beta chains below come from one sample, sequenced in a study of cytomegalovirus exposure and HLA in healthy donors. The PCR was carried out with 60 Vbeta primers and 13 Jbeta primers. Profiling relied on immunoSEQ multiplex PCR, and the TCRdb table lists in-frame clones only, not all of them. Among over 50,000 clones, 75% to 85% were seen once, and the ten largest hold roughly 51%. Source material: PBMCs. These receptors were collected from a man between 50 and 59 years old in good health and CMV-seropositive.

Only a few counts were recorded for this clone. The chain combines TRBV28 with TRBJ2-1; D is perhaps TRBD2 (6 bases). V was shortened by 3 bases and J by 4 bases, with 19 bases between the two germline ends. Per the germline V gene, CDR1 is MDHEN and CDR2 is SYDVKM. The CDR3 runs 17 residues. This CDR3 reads CASSLEPIGGYYNEQFF. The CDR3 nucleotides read TGTGCCAGCAGTTTGGAGCCTATAGGAGGGTATTACAATGAGCAGTTCTTC.

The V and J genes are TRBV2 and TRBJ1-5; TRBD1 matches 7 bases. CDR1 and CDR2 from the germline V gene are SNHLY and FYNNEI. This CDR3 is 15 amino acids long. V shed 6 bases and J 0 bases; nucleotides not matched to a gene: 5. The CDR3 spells CASRRGHFSNQPQHF. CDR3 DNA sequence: TGTGCCAGCAGGAGGGGGCACTTTAGCAATCAGCCCCAGCATTTT.

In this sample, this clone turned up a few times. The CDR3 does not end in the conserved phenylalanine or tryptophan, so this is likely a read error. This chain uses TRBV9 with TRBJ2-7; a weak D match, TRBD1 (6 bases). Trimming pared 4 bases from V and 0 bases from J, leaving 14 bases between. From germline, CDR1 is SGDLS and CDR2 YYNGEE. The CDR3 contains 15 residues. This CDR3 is CASSSQGHSSYEQYS. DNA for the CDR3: TGTGCCAGCAGCTCGCAGGGGCACAGCTCCTACGAGCAGTACTCC.

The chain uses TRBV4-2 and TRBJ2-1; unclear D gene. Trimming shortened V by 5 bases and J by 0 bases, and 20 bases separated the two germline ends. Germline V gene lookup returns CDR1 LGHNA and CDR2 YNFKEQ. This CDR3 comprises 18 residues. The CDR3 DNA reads TGTGCCAGCAGCGCTCAACGGGTAACCACTTTCTCCTACAATGAGCAGTTCTTC. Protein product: CASSAQRVTTFSYNEQFF.

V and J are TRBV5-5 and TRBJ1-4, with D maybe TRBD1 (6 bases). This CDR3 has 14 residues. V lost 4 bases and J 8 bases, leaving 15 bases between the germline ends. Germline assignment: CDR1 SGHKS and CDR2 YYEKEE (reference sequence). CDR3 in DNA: TGTGCCAGCAGCCTGGAACCCAGGGGCGAAAAACTGTTTTTT. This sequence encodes CASSLEPRGEKLFF.

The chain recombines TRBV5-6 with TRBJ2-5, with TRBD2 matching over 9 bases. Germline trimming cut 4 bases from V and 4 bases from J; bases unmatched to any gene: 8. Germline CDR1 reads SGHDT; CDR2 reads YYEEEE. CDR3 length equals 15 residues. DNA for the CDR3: TGTGCCAGCAGCCGCCCGGCGGGAGGGCCAGAGACCCAGTACTTC. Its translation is CASSRPAGGPETQYF.

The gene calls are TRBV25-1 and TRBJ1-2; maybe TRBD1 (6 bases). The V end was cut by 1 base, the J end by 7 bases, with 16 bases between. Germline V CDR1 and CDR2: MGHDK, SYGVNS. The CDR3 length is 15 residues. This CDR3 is CASSELIGGRSGYTF. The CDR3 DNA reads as TGTGCCAGCAGTGAATTGATCGGGGGGCGCAGTGGCTACACCTTC.

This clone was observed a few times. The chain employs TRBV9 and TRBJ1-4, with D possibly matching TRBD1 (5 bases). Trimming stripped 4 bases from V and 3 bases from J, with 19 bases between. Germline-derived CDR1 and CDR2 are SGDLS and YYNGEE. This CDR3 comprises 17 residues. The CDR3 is CASSRRAGNLANEKLFF. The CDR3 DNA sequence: TGTGCCAGCAGCCGACGGGCAGGGAATCTTGCTAATGAAAAACTGTTTTTT. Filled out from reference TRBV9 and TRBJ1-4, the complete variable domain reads DSGVTQTPKHLITATGQRVTLRCSPRSGDLSVYWYQQSLDQGLQFLIQYYNGEERAKGNILERFSAQQFPDLHSELNLSSLELGDSALYFCASSRRAGNLANEKLFFGSGTQLSVL.

As DNA, the CDR3 is TGTGCCAGCAGCCCCCAGCTAGCGGGGGTTCGGTTCTTC. The encoded protein is CASSPQLAGVRFF. V usage is TRBV6-5 and J usage is TRBJ2-1, with TRBD2 matching 10 bases. CDR3 length: 13 residues. Germline-derived CDR1 and CDR2 are MNHEY and SVGAGI. With V trimmed by 6 bases and J by 15 bases, 11 bases remained unmatched.

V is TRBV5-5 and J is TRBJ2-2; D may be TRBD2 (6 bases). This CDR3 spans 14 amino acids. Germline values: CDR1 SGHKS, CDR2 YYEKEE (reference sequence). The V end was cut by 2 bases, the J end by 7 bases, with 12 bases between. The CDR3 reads CASSFVGGSGELFF. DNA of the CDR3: TGTGCCAGCAGCTTTGTGGGGGGAAGCGGGGAGCTGTTTTTT.

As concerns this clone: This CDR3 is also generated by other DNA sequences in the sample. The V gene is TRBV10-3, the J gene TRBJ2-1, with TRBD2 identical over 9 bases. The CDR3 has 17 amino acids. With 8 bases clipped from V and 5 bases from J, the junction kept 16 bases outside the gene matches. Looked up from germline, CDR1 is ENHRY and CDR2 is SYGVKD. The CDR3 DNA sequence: TGTGCCATCGGTGGAGCAAGTGAGCGGGAGGACCACAATGAGCAGTTCTTC. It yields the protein CAIGGASEREDHNEQFF.

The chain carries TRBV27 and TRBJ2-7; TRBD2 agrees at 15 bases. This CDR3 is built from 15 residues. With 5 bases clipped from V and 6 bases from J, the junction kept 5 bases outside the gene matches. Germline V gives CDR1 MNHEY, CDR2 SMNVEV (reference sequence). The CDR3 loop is CASSPGLAGGREQYF. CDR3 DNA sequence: TGTGCCAGCAGTCCGGGACTAGCGGGAGGTCGCGAGCAGTACTTC.

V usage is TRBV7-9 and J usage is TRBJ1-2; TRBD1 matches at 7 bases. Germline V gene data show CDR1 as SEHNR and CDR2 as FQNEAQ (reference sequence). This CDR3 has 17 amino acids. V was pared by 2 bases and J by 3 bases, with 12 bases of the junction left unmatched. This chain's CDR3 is CASSLTSGTDLDYGYTF. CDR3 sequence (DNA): TGTGCCAGCAGCTTAACGTCCGGGACAGACCTGGACTATGGCTACACCTTC.

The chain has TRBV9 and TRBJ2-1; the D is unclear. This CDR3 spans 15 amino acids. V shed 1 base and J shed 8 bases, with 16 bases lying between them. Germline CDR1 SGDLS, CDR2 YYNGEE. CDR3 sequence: CASSVTSNSWDEQFF. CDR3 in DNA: TGTGCCAGCAGCGTAACTTCCAACAGCTGGGATGAGCAGTTCTTC.

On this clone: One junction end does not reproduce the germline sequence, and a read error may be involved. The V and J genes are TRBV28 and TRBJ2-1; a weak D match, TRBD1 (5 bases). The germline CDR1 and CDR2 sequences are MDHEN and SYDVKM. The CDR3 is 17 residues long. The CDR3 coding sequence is TGTGCCAGCAGTTTGCAGCCTATAGCAGGGTATTACAATGCGCAGTTCTTC. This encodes CASSLQPIAGYYNAQFF.

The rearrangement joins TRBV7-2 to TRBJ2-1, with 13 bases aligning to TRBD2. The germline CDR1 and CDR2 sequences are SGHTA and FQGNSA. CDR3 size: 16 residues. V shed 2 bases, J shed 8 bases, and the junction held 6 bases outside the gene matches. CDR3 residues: CASSLLGLAGADEQFF. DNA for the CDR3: TGTGCCAGCAGCTTACTAGGACTAGCGGGAGCGGATGAGCAGTTCTTC. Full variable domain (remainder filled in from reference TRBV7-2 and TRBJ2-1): GAGVSQSPSNKVTEKGKDVELRCDPISGHTALYWYRQSLGQGLEFLIYFQGNSAPDKSGLPSDRFSAERTGGSVSTLTIQRTQQEDSAVYLCASSLLGLAGADEQFFGPGTRLTVL.

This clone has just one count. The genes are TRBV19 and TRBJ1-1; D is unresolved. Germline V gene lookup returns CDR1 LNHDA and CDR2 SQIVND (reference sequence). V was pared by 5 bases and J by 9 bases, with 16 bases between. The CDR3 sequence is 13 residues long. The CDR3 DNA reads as TGTGCCAGTAGTGGGCAGCTTCCGCCGAAAGCTTTCTTT. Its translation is CASSGQLPPKAFF.

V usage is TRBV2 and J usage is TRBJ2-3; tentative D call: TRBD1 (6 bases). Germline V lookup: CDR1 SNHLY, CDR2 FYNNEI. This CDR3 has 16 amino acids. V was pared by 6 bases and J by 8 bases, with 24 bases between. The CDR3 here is CASSPWTETISVTQYF. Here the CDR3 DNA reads TGTGCCAGCAGCCCCTGGACAGAAACTATATCTGTTACGCAGTATTTT.

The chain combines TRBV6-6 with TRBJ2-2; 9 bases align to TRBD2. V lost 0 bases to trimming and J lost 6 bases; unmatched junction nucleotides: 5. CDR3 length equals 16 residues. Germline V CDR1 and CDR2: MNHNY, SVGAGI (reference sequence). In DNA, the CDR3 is TGTGCCAGCAGTTACTCGTGGCGGGAGGGGGCCGGGGAGCTGTTTTTT. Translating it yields CASSYSWREGAGELFF.

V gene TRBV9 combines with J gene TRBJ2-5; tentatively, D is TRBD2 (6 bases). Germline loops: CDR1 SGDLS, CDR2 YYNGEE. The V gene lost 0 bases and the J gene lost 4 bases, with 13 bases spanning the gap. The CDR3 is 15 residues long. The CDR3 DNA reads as TGTGCCAGCAGCGTAGAGGAGGGCCGGGGAGAGACCCAGTACTTC. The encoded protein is CASSVEEGRGETQYF.

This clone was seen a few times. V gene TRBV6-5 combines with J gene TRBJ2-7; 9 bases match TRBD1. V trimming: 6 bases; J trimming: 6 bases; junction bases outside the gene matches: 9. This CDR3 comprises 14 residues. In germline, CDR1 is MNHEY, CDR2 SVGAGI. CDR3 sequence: CASRTDRGVSEQYF. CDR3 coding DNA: TGTGCCAGCAGGACCGACAGGGGGGTCTCCGAGCAGTACTTC.

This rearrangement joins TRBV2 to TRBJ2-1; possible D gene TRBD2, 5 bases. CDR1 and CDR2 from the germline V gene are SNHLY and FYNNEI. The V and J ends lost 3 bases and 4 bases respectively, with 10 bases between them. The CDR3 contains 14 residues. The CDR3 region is CASSDRGYYNEQFF. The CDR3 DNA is TGTGCCAGCAGTGACCGGGGTTATTACAATGAGCAGTTCTTC.

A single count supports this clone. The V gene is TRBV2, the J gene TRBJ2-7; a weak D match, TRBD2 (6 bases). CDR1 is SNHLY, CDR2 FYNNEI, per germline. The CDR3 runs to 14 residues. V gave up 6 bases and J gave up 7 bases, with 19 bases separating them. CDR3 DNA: TGTGCCAGCAGCCTGACTAGGGCCCTCTTTGAGCAGTACTTC. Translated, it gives CASSLTRALFEQYF.

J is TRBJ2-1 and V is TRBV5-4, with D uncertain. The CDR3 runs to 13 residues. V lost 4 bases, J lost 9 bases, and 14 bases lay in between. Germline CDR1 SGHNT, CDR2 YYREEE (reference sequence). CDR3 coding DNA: TGTGCCAGCAGCCCCGCACGGAGTGCTGAGCAGTTCTTC. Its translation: CASSPARSAEQFF. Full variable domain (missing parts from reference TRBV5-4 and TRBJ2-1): ETGVTQSPTHLIKTRGQQVTLRCSSQSGHNTVSWYQQALGQGPQFIFQYYREEENGRGNFPPRFSGLQFPNYSSELNVNALELDDSALYLCASSPARSAEQFFGPGTRLTVL.

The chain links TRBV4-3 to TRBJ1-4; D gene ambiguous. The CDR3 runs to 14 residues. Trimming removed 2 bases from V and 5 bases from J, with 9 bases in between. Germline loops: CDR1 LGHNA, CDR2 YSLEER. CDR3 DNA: TGCGCCAGCAGCCAACCTCAGGCCAATGAAAAACTGTTTTTT. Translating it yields CASSQPQANEKLFF.

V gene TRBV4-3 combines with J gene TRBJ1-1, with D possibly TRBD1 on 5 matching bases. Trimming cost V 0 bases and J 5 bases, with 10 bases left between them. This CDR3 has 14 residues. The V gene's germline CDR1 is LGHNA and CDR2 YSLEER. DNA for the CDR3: TGCGCCAGCAGCCAAGAGGCGGGGCGGACTGAAGCTTTCTTT. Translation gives CASSQEAGRTEAFF.

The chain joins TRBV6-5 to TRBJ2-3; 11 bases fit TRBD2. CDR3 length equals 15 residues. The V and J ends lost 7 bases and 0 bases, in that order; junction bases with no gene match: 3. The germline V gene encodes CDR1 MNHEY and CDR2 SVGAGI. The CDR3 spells CASTVAGGSTDTQYF. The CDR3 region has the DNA TGTGCCAGCACCGTAGCGGGAGGGAGCACAGATACGCAGTATTTT.

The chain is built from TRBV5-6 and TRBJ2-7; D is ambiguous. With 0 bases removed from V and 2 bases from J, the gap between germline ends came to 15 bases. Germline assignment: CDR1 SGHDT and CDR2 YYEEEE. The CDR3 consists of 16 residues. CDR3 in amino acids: CASSLASWAYAYEQYF. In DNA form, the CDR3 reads TGTGCCAGCAGCTTGGCGTCTTGGGCGTACGCCTACGAGCAGTACTTC.

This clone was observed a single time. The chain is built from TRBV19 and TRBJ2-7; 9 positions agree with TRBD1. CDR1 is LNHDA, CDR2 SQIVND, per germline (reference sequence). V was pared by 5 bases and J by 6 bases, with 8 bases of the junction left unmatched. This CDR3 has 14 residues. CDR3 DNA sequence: TGTGCCAGTAGTTTAACGGGGACAGGGACCGAGCAGTACTTC. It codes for CASSLTGTGTEQYF.

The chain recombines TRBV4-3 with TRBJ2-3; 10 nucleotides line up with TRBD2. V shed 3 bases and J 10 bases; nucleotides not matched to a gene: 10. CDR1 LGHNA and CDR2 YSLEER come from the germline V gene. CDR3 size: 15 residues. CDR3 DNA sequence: TGCGCCAGCAGCCAGTCGACTAGCGGGTTATATCCGCAGTATTTT. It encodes CASSQSTSGLYPQYF.